This TCR beta chain was found in a study of cytomegalovirus exposure and HLA in healthy donors. Unmatched junction bases numbered 6, after V lost 3 bases and J lost 8 bases. Germline V gives CDR1 KGHSH, CDR2 LQKENI. The CDR3 is made up of 16 amino acids. 13 Jbeta primers and 60 Vbeta primers were used for the PCR. Sequenced by immunoSEQ multiplex PCR; TCRdb stores in-frame clones only, minus some. The sample holds 100,000 to 150,000 clones, about 80% seen once. The sequencing sample was made of PBMCs. The chain is built from TRBV18 and TRBJ2-1, with 14 bases aligning to TRBD2. This sequence was found in a woman in her forties or fifties in good health and CMV-seropositive. The CDR3, as DNA: TGTGCCAGCTCACCGAAAGGGACTAGCGGGAGCGATGAGCAGTTCTTC. Its translation is CASSPKGTSGSDEQFF.